The next 2 T cell receptor beta chains were all read from a single sample in a study of cytomegalovirus exposure and HLA in healthy donors (dated by TCRdb to about 2017). Library preparation was by the immunoSEQ multiplex PCR assay. A mixture of 60 forward primers for TCR Vbeta segments and 13 reverse primers for TCR Jbeta segments was used in the multiplex PCR. TCRdb carries this immuneACCESS record with in-frame sequences only. Its versions omit some clonotypes, under half of them owing to an unresolved V gene in the studies checked, with the rest unexplained. This sample is represented by some 190,000 clones; around 80% of them were singletons. The ten largest clones add up to 1.9% of the sample. The sequencing sample was made of PBMCs. The receptor set was obtained from a woman in her twenties or thirties in good health and CMV-seronegative.

The CDR3 DNA is TGTGCCAGCAGCTCCCGACAGGCCTCAAACACTGAAGCTTTCTTT. As protein: CASSSRQASNTEAFF. J is TRBJ1-1 and V is TRBV5-8; TRBD1 is a possible D gene (6 bases). Per germline, CDR1 SGHTS and CDR2 YDEGEE. The ends were cut back, 3 bases at V and 2 bases at J, with 14 bases in the middle. The CDR3 totals 15 residues.

In DNA form, the CDR3 reads TGTGCCAGCAGTTTCCTGGACAGCCGCGACTCTGAAGCTTTCTTT. Translated, it gives CASSFLDSRDSEAFF. The rearrangement uses TRBV27 and TRBJ1-1; D might be TRBD1 (6 bases). Trimming took off 3 bases at V and 6 bases at J, with 17 bases between the two ends. This CDR3 has 15 amino acids. The germline V gene has CDR1 MNHEY and CDR2 SMNVEV (reference sequence).